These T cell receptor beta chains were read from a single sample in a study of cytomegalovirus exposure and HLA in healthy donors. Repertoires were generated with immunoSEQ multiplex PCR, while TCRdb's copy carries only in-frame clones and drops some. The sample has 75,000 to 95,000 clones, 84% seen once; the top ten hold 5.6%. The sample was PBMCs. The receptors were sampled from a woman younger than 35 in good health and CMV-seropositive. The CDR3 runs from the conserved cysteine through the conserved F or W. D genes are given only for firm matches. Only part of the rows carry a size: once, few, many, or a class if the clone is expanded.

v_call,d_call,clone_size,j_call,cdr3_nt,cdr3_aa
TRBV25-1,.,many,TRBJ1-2,TGTGCCAGCAGTGAACCTTCACAGGGTCCCTATGGCTACACCTTC,CASSEPSQGPYGYTF
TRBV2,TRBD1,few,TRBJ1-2,TGTGCCAGCAACTCGGACAGGGCCACTAACTATGGCTACACCTTC,CASNSDRATNYGYTF
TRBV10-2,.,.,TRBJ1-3,TGCGCCAGCAGTGAGCCCGGTAGATCTGGAAACACCATATATTTT,CASSEPGRSGNTIYF
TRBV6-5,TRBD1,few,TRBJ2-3,TGTGCCAGCAGTAGGGACAGGGGTGACACAGATACGCAGTATTTT,CASSRDRGDTDTQYF
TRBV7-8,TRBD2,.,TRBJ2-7,TGTGCCAGCAGCTTGCCTATAGCGGGGGCGTCCTACGAGCAGTACTTC,CASSLPIAGASYEQYF
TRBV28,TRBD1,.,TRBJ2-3,TGTGCCAGCAGTTTGGGGACAGGAAAACGCACAGATACGCAGTATTTT,CASSLGTGKRTDTQYF
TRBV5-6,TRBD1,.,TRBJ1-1,TGTGCCAGCAGTTCCGACGACAGGGCAAACACTGAAGCTTTCTTT,CASSSDDRANTEAFF
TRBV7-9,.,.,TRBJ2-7,TGTGCCAGCAGCTCGGAGGGGGCTCCCTCCTACGAGCAGTACTTC,CASSSEGAPSYEQYF
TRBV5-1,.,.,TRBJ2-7,TGCGCCAGCAGGGAAGACAGCGCCGACTACGAGCAGTACTTC,CASREDSADYEQYF
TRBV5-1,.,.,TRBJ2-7,TGCGCCAGCAGCTTTCAACCGACCGACAGTTACCTCTACGAGCAGTACTTC,CASSFQPTDSYLYEQYF
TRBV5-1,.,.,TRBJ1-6,TGCGCCAGCAGCTTGGCCGAAGGGCAGGGCGGTTCACCCCTCCACTTT,CASSLAEGQGGSPLHF
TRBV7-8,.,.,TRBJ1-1,TGTGCCAGCAGCTTAGGGGTCTTCGGGGGTACTGAAGCTTTCTTT,CASSLGVFGGTEAFF
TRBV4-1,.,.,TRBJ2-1,TGCGCCAGCAGCCAAGAGGAGGGACCCAACTATGAGCAGTTCTTC,CASSQEEGPNYEQFF
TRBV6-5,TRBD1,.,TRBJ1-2,TGTGCCAGCAGTTACTCTCCCCGGACAGGGTCCGGCTACACCTTC,CASSYSPRTGSGYTF
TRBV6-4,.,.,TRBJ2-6,TGTGCCAGCAGTGACACACAGGGAGAGTCTGGGGCCAACGTCCTGACTTTC,CASSDTQGESGANVLTF
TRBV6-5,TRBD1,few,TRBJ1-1,TGTGCCAGCAGTTACTCGACGACAGGGAAGAACACTGAAGCTTTCTTT,CASSYSTTGKNTEAFF
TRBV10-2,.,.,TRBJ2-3,TGCGCCAGCAGTGCTCGGGGGACTGCGGTCACAGATACGCAGTATTTT,CASSARGTAVTDTQYF
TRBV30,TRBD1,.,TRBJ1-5,TGTGCCTGGAGTGCTGACAGGGAGTATCAGCCCCAGCATTTT,CAWSADREYQPQHF
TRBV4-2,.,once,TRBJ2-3,TGTGCCAGCAGCCACCTAAATCCAAGGGGGGATACGCAGTATTTT,CASSHLNPRGDTQYF
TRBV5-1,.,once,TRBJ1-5,TGCGCCAGCAGAACGCTTCCAGGGGTGGATCAGCCCCAGCATTTT,CASRTLPGVDQPQHF
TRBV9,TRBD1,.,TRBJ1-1,TGTGCCAGCAGCGTACGGGACAGCAAAATGAACACTGAAGCTTTCTTT,CASSVRDSKMNTEAFF
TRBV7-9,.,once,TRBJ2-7,TGTGCCAGCAGCGCGGGGCCGTCCGAGCAGTACTTC,CASSAGPSEQYF
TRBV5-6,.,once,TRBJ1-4,TGTGCCAGCAGCTTGTGGCGACTCTCCCTTAATGAAAAACTGTTTTTT,CASSLWRLSLNEKLFF
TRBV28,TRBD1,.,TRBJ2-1,TGTGCCAGCAGTCCACCCAACAGGGGGCGCTTGAATGAGCAGTTCTTC,CASSPPNRGRLNEQFF
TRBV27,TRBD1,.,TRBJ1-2,TGTGCCAGCGCCGGGACAGGTCCCTATGGCTACACCTTC,CASAGTGPYGYTF
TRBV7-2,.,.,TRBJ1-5,TGTGCCAGCAGCCCGTCTAGCAATCAGCCCCAGCATTTT,CASSPSSNQPQHF
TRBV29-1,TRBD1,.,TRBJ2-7,TGCAGCGCAGCGGACAGGTTGTATTACGAGCAGTACTTC,CSAADRLYYEQYF
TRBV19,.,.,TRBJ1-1,TGTGCCAGTAGTAGAGTTGACACTCGGTACACTGAAGCTTTCTTT,CASSRVDTRYTEAFF